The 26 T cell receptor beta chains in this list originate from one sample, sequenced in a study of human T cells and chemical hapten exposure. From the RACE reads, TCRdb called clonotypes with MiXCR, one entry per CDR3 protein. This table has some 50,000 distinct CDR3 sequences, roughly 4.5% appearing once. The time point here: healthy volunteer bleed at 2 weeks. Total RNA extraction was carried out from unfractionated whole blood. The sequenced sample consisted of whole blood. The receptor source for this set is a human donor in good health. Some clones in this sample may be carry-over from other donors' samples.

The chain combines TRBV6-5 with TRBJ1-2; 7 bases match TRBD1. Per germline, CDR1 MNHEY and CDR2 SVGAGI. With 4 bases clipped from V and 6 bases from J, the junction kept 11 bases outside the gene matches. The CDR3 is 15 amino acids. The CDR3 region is CASSLKGARVNGYTF. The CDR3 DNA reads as TGTGCCAGCAGTTTAAAGGGGGCTAGAGTAAATGGCTACACCTTC.

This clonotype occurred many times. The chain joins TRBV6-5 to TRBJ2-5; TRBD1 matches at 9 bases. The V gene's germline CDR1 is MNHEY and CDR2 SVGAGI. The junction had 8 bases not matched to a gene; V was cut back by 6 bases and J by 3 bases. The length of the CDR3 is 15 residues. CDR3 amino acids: CASSSAGTGKETQYF. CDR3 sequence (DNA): TGTGCCAGCAGCTCAGCCGGGACAGGGAAAGAGACCCAGTACTTC.

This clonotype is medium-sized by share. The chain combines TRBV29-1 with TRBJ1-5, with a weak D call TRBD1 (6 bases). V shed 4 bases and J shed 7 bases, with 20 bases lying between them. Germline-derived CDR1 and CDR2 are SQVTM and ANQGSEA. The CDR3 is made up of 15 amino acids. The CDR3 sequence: CSVATKRGAGQPQHF. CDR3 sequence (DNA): TGCAGCGTTGCGACAAAAAGGGGGGCCGGGCAGCCCCAGCATTTT.

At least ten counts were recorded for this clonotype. In DNA form, the CDR3 reads TGTGCCAGCAGCCGGCGGGGCGGGAGTCGAGAGACCCAGTACTTC. Translated: CASSRRGGSRETQYF. The chain combines TRBV9 with TRBJ2-5; 7 bases are a match to TRBD2. CDR1 and CDR2 from the germline V gene are SGDLS and YYNGEE. The CDR3 is 15 amino acids. J lost 4 bases, V lost 4 bases, and 10 bases had no gene match.

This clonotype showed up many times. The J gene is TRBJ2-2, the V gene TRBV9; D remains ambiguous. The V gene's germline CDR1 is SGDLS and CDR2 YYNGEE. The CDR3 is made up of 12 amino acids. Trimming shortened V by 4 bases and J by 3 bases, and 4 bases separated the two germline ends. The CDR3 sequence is CASSPYTGELFF. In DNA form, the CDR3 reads TGTGCCAGCAGCCCGTACACCGGGGAGCTGTTTTTT.

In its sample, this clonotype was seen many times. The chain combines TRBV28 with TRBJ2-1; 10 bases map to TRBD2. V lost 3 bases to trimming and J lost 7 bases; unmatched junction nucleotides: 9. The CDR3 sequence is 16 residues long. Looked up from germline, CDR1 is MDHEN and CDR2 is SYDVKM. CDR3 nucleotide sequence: TGTGCCAGCAGTTTGTGGTCTAGCGGGAGTGTAAATGAGCAGTTCTTC. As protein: CASSLWSSGSVNEQFF.

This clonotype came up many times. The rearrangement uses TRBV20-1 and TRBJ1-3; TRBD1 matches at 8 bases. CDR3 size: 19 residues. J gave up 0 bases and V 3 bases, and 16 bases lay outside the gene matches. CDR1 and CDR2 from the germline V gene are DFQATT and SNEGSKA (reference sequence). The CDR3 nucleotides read TGCAGTGCTAGTTCCACAGGACAGGGCCCCTTCGGCTCTGGAAACACCATATATTTT. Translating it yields CSASSTGQGPFGSGNTIYF.

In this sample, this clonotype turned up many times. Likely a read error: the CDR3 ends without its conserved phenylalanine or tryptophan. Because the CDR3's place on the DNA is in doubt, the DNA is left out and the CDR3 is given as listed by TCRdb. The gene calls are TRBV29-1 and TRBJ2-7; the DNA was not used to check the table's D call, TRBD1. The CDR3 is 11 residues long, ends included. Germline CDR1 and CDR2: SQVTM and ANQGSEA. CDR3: CSVRTGEGHLL.

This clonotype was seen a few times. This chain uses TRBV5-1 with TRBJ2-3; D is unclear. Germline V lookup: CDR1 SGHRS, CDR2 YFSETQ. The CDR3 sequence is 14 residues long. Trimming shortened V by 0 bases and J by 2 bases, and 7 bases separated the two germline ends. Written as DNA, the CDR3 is TGCGCCAGCAGCTTGGCTGGGTTCACAGATACGCAGTATTTT. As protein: CASSLAGFTDTQYF.

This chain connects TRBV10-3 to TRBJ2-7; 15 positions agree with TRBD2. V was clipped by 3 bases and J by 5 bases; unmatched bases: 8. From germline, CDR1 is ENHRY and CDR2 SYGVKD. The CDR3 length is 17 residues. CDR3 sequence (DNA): TGTGCCATCAGTGACCCGGGACTAGCGGGAGGATTGCACGAGCAGTACTTC. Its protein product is CAISDPGLAGGLHEQYF.

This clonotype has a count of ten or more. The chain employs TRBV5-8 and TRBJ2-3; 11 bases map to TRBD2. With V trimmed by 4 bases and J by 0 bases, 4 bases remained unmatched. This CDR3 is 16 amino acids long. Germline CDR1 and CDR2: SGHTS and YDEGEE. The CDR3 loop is CASSTRLAGSTDTQYF. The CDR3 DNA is TGTGCCAGCAGCACCCGACTAGCGGGGAGCACAGATACGCAGTATTTT.

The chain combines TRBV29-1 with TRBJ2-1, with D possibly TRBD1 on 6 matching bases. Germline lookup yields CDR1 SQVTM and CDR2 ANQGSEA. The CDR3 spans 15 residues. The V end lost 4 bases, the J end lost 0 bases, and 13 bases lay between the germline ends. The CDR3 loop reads CSVGGQGSSYNEQFF. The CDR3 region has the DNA TGCAGCGTTGGGGGGCAGGGAAGCTCCTACAATGAGCAGTTCTTC.

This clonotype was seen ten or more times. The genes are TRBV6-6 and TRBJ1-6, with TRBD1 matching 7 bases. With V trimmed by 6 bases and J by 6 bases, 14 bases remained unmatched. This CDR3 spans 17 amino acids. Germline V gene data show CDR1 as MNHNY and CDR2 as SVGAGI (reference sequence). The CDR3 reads CASSKPETGRGNSPLHF. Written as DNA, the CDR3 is TGTGCCAGCAGCAAGCCAGAGACAGGGCGGGGTAATTCACCCCTCCACTTT.

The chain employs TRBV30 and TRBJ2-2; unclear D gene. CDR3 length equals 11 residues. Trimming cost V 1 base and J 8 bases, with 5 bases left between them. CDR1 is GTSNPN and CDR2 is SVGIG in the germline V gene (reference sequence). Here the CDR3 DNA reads TGTGCCTGGAGTGGGCAGGGGGAGCTGTTTTTT. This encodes CAWSGQGELFF.

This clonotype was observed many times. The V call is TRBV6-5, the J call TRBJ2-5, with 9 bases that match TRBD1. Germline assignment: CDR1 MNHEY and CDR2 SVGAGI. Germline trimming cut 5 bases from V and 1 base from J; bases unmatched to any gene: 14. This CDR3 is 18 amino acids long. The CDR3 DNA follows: TGTGCCAGCAGTCCTCCGGGACAGGGTTTTCCCTCCCAAGAGACCCAGTACTTC. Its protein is CASSPPGQGFPSQETQYF.

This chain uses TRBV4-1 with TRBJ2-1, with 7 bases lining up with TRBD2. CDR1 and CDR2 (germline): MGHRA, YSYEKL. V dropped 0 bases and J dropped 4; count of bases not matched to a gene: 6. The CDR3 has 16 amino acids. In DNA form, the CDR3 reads TGCGCCAGCAGCCAAGAAAAGCGGGATAGATACAATGAGCAGTTCTTC. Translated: CASSQEKRDRYNEQFF.

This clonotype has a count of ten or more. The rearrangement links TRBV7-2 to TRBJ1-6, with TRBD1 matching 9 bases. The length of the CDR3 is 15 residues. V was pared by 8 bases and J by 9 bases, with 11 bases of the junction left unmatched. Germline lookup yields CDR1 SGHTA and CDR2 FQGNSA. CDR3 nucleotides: TGTGCCAGCCGCCATTTTGGGACAGGGATTTCACCCCTCCACTTT. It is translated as CASRHFGTGISPLHF.

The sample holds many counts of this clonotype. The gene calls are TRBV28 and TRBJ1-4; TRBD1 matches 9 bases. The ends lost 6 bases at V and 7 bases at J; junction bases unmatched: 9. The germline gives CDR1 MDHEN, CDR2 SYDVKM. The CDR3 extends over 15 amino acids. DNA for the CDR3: TGTGCCAGCAGACAAAACAGGGGGCGGGTTGAAAAACTGTTTTTT. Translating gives CASRQNRGRVEKLFF.

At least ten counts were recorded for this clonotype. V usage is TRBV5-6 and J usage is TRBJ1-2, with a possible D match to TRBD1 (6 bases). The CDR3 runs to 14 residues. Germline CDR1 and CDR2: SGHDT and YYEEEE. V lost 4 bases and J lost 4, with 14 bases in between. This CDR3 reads CASSLGDRRYGYTF. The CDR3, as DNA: TGTGCCAGCAGCCTAGGAGACAGGCGCTATGGCTACACCTTC.

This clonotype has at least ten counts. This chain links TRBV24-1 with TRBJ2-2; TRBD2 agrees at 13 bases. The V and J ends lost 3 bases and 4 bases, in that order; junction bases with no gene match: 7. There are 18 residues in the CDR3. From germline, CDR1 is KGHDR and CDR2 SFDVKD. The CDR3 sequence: CATSDGLAGAPGTGELFF. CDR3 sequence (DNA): TGTGCCACCAGTGATGGACTAGCGGGAGCGCCCGGCACCGGGGAGCTGTTTTTT.

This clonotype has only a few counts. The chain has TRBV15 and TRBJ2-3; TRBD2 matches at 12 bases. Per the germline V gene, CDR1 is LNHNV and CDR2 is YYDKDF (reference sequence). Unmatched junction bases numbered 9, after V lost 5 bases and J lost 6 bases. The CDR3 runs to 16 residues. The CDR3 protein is CATSAGLAGRTDTQYF. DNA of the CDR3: TGTGCCACCAGCGCGGGACTAGCGGGCCGGACTGATACGCAGTATTTT.

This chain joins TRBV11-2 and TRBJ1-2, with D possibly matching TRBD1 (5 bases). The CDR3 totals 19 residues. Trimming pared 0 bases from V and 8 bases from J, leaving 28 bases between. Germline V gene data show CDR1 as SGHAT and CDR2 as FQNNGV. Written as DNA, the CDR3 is TGTGCCAGCAGCTTAGATCGGCGGGACTTGTTGCCCGGCGGTTCCGGCTACACCTTC. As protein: CASSLDRRDLLPGGSGYTF.

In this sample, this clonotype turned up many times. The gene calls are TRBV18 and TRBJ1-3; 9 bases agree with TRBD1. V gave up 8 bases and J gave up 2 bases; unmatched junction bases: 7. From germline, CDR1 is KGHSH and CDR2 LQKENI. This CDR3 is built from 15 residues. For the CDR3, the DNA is TGTGCCAGCACTGGACAGGGGCAGGCTGGAAACACCATATATTTT. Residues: CASTGQGQAGNTIYF.

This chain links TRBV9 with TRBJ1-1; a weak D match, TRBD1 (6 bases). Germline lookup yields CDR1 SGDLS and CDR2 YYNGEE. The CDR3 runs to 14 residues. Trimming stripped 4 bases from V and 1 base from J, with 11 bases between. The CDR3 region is CASSSTGPNTEAFF. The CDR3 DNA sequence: TGTGCCAGCAGCAGCACAGGGCCGAACACTGAAGCTTTCTTT.

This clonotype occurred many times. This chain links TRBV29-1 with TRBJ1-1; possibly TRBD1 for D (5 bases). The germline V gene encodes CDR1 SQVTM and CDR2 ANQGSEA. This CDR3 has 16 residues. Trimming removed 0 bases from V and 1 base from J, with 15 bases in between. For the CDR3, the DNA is TGCAGCGTTGAAGATCAGGGCAGGCAAGCGAACACTGAAGCTTTCTTT. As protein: CSVEDQGRQANTEAFF.

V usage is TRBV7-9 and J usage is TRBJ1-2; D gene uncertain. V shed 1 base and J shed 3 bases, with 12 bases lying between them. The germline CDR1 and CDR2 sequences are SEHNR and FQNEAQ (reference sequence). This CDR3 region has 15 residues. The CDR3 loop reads CASSLVDPRDYGYTF. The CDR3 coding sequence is TGTGCCAGCAGCTTAGTTGACCCTCGGGACTATGGCTACACCTTC.